The clone carrying this T cell receptor beta chain came up a few times. This entry belongs to a study of blood T cell repertoires in COVID-19. CDR1 is SGHAT, CDR2 FQNNGV, per germline. The CDR3 is 15 amino acids. Trimming left V 4 bases short and J 2 bases short, with 14 bases between. Per the original data handling: Amplified reference gene primers provided the basis for estimating nucleated cell counts. TCRdb's copy holds only in-frame clones and misses some; the assay was immunoSEQ multiplex PCR. Clone size and the V and J calls come from that table; the DNA yielded D and trimming. The table includes some 200,000 clones, approximately 89% detected once.

The sample taken for sequencing was peripheral blood. The gene calls are TRBV11-2 and TRBJ1-1; possibly TRBD1 for D (6 bases). The receptor's source is a middle-aged man with active or convalescent COVID-19. As DNA, the CDR3 is TGTGCCAGCAGCTCCGGGACATCCCCAAACACTGAAGCTTTCTTT. Amino acid sequence: CASSSGTSPNTEAFF.